The rows below give T cell receptor beta chains drawn from one sample of a study of blood T cell repertoires in COVID-19. Clones were read by immunoSEQ multiplex PCR, and TCRdb kept only the in-frame ones, dropping some. The top ten clones hold over 2% of a sample with around 100,000 clones, just over 90% of them seen once. Sequencing input: peripheral blood. Source of these receptors: a middle-aged man with active COVID-19. Both conserved end residues are part of each CDR3. A D gene is named only where the DNA matches it firmly. Expanded clones get a size class; other rows say once, few or many, or leave the size out.

v_gene	abundance	j_gene	d_gene	CDR3nt	CDR3aa
TRBV9	.	TRBJ2-5	TRBD2	TGTGCCAGCAGCGTAGGGACGCAACTAGCGGGACAAGAGACCCAGTACTTC	CASSVGTQLAGQETQYF
TRBV3-1/TRBV3-2	once	TRBJ2-2	TRBD1	TGTGCCAGCAGCTTGGACAGGTACGGGGAGCTGTTTTTT	CASSLDRYGELFF
TRBV3-1/TRBV3-2	.	TRBJ1-2	TRBD1	TGTGCCAGCAGCCCCGGACAGGGTGAGGGCTACACCTTC	CASSPGQGEGYTF
TRBV19	.	TRBJ2-5	TRBD1	TGTGCCAGTAGCGACAGGGGGTATTTAGAGACCCAGTACTTC	CASSDRGYLETQYF
TRBV19	.	TRBJ2-6	.	TGTGCCAGTAGTAGAACTCGCGGGTCTGGGGCCAACGTCCTGACTTTC	CASSRTRGSGANVLTF
TRBV19	.	TRBJ1-1	.	TGTGCCAGTACGGTTGCGGGGACTGAAGCTTTCTTT	CASTVAGTEAFF
TRBV5-1	.	TRBJ2-1	.	TGCGCCAGCAGCTTGGATACGCGTAATTACAATGAGCAGTTCTTC	CASSLDTRNYNEQFF
TRBV24-1	.	TRBJ2-1	.	TGTGCCACCAGTGACCTAGGAGGCCCCCGGGATGAGCAGTTCTTC	CATSDLGGPRDEQFF
TRBV7-3	.	TRBJ2-1	.	TGTGCCAGCAGTTTGCATGGCGGAGAGCAGTTCTTC	CASSLHGGEQFF
TRBV19	once	TRBJ1-4	.	TGTGCCAGTAGTAAAGACAGGAGGGGATATGAAAAACTGTTTTTT	CASSKDRRGYEKLFF
TRBV7-2	.	TRBJ2-7	TRBD1	TGTGCCAGCAGCGCACGGACAGGGGGCTCCTACGAGCAGTACTTC	CASSARTGGSYEQYF
TRBV6-1	.	TRBJ1-1	.	TGTGCCAGCAGTGAAATTCAGGGAGGGATCACTGAAGCTTTCTTT	CASSEIQGGITEAFF
TRBV12-1	few	TRBJ1-2	.	TGTGCCACCCGAGGGGGCCGCTGCTATGGCTACACCTTC	CATRGGRCYGYTF
TRBV9	.	TRBJ1-6	.	TGTGCCAGCAGCGCCACAGGGCATGTCGATAATTCACCCCTCCACTTT	CASSATGHVDNSPLHF
TRBV19	.	TRBJ2-5	.	TGTGCCAGTAGTATTACGAAGGTAGCTAGGGGCCAAGAGACCCAGTACTTC	CASSITKVARGQETQYF
TRBV4-2	.	TRBJ1-3	.	TGTGCCAGCAGCCAAGCGGAGGTCGGCCACTCTGGAAACACCATATATTTT	CASSQAEVGHSGNTIYF
TRBV13	.	TRBJ2-2	.	TGTGCCAGCAGCGCGAGGGCGAACACCGGGGAGCTGTTTTTT	CASSARANTGELFF
TRBV7-9	few	TRBJ1-1	.	TGTGCCAGCTCGGAGACGGGAGCTACTGAAGCTTTCTTT	CASSETGATEAFF